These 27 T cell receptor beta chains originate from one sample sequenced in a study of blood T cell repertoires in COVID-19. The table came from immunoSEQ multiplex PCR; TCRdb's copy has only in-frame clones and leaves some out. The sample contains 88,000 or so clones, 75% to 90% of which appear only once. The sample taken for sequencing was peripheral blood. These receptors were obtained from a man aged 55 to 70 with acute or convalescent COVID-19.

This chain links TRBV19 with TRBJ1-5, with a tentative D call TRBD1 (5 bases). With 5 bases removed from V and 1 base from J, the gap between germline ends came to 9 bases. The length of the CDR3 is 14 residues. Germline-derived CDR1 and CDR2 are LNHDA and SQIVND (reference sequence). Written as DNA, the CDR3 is TGTGCCAGTAGTTCAGGGAAAAGCAATCAGCCCCAGCATTTT. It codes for CASSSGKSNQPQHF.

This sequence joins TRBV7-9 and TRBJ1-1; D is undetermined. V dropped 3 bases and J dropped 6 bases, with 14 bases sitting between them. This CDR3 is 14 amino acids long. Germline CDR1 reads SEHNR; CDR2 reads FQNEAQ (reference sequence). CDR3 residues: CASSFVVAEPEAFF. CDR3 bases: TGTGCCAGCAGCTTCGTGGTTGCGGAACCTGAAGCTTTCTTT.

The CDR3 DNA reads TGTGCCAGCAGCTTGGGGAAAGGGGTGGGCAATCAGCCCCAGCATTTT. Its translation is CASSLGKGVGNQPQHF. This rearrangement joins TRBV5-6 to TRBJ1-5, with a tentative D call TRBD1 (5 bases). In germline, CDR1 is SGHDT, CDR2 YYEEEE. Trimming removed 0 bases at V and 2 bases at J, with 12 bases between. The CDR3 is 16 residues long.

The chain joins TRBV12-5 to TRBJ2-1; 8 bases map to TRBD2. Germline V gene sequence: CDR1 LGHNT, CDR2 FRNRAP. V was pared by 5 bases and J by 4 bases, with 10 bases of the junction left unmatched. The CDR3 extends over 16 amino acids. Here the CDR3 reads CASGLPTSGTYNEQFF. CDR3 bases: TGTGCTAGTGGTCTCCCAACTAGCGGTACGTACAATGAGCAGTTCTTC.

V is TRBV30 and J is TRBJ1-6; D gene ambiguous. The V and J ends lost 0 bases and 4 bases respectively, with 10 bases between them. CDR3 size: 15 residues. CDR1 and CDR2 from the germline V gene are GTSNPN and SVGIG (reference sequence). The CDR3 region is CAWSVEALYNSPLHF. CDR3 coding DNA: TGTGCCTGGAGTGTGGAAGCGTTATATAATTCACCCCTCCACTTT.

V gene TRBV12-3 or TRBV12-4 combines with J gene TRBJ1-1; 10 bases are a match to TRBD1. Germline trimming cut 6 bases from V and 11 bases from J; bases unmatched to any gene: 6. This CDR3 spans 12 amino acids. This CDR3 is CASRTGGGLAFF. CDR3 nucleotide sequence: TGTGCCAGCAGGACAGGGGGCGGGTTGGCTTTCTTT.

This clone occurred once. Here the CDR3 DNA reads TGTGCCAGGGGGGGTCCTACTCCATACGAGCAGTACTTC. Translation gives CARGGPTPYEQYF. The chain is built from TRBV2 and TRBJ2-7; a possible D gene is TRBD2 (6 bases). This CDR3 has 13 residues. Germline CDR1 reads SNHLY; CDR2 reads FYNNEI. Trimming removed 9 bases at V and 4 bases at J, with 16 bases between.

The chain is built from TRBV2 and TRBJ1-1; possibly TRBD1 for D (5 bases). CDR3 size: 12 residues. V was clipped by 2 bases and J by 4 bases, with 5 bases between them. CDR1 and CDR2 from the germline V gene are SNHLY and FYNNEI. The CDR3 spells CASSEQGTEAFF. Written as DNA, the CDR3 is TGTGCCAGCAGTGAACAGGGCACTGAAGCTTTCTTT.

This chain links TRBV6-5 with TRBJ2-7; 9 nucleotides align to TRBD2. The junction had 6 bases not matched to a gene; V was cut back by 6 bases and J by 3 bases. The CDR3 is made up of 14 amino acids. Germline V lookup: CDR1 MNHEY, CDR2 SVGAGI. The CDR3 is CASRRASGIYEQYF. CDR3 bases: TGTGCCAGCAGAAGGGCTAGCGGGATCTACGAGCAGTACTTC.

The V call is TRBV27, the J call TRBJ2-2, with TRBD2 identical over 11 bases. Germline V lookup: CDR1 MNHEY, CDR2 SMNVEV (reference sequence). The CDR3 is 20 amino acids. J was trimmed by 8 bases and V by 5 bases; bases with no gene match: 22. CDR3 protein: CASSPYQLAGVLSERGELFF. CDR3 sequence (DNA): TGTGCCAGCAGTCCGTACCAACTAGCGGGGGTCTTATCCGAAAGGGGGGAGCTGTTTTTT.

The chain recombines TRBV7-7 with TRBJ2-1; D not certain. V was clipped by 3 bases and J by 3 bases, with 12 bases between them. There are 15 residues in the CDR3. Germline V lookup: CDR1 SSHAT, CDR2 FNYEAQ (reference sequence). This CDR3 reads CASSLKLGVYNEQFF. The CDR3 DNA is TGTGCCAGCAGCTTGAAGCTGGGCGTCTACAATGAGCAGTTCTTC.

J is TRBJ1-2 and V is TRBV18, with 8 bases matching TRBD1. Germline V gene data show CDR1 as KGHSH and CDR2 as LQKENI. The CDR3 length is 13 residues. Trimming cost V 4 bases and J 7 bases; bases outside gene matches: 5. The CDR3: CASSLDRVRGYTF. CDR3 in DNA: TGTGCCAGCTCACTGGACAGGGTTCGTGGCTACACCTTC.

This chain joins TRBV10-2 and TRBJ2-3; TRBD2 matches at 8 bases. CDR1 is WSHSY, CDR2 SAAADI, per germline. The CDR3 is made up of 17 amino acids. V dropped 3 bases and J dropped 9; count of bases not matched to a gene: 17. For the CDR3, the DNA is TGCGCCAGCAGTGATAGGGGTCTAGCGGGTCCCGGTGGAACGCAGTATTTT. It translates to CASSDRGLAGPGGTQYF.

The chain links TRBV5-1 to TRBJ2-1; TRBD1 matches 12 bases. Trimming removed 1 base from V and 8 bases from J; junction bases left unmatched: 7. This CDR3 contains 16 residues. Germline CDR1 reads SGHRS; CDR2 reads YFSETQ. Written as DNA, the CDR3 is TGCGCCAGCAGCTTGCGGCCCGGGACAGGGGGCGATGAGCAGTTCTTC. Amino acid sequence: CASSLRPGTGGDEQFF.

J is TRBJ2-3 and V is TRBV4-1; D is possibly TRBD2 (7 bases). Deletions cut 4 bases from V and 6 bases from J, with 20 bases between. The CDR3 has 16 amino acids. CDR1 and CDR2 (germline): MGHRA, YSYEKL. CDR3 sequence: CASSPRGRGARDTQYF. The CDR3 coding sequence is TGCGCCAGCAGCCCGCGAGGGAGGGGGGCACGGGATACGCAGTATTTT.

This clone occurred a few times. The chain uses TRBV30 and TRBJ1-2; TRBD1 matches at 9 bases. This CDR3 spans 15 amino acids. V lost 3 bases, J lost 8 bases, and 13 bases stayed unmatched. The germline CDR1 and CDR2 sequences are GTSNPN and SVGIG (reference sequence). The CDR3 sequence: CAWSTSGQGLMGYTF. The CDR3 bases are TGTGCCTGGAGCACGTCGGGACAGGGACTTATGGGCTACACCTTC.

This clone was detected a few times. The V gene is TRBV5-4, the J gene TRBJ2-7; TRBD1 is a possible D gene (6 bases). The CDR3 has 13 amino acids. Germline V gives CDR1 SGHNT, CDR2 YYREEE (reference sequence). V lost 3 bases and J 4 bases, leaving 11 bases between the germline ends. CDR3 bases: TGTGCCAGCAGCTGGAAAACAGGGTACGAGCAGTACTTC. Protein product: CASSWKTGYEQYF.

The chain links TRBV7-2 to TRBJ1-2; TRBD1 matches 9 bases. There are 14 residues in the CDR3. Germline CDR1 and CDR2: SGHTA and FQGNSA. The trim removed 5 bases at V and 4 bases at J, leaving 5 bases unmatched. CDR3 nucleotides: TGTGCCAGCAGCCTGTCGACAGGGGGCTATGGCTACACCTTC. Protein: CASSLSTGGYGYTF.

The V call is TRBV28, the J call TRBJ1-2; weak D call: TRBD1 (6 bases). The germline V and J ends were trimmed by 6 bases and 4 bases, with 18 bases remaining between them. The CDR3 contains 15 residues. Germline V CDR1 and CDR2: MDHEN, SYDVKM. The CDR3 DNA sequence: TGTGCCAGCAGGCGGACAGTCTTGACCGCCTATGGCTACACCTTC. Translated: CASRRTVLTAYGYTF.

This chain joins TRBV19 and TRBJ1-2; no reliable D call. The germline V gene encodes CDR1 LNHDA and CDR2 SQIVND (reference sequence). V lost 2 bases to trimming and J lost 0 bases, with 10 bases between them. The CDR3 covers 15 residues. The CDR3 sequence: CASSIYGGTNYGYTF. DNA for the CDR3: TGTGCCAGTAGTATATATGGAGGCACTAACTATGGCTACACCTTC.

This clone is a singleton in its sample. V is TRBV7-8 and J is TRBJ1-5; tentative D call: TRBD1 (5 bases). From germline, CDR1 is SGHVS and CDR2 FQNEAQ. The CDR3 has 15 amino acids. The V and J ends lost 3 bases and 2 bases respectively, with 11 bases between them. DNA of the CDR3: TGTGCCAGCAGCTTCCAGGGAGGTGGCAATCAGCCCCAGCATTTT. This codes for CASSFQGGGNQPQHF.

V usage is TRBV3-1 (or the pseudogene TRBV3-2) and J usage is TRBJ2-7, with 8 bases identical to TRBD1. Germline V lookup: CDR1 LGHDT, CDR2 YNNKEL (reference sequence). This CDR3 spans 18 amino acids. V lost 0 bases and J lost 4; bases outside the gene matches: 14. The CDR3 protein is CASSQDWFGTGSEYEQYF. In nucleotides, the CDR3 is TGTGCCAGCAGCCAAGATTGGTTCGGGACAGGTAGTGAATACGAGCAGTACTTC.

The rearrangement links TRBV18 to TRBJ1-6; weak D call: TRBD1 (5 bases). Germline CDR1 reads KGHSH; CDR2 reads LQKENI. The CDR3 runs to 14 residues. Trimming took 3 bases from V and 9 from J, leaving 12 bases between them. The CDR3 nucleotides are TGTGCCAGCTCACCCCAGGGACTAGGTTCACCCCTCCACTTT. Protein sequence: CASSPQGLGSPLHF. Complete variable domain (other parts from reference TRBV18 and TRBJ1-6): NAGVMQNPRHLVRRRGQEARLRCSPMKGHSHVYWYRQLPEEGLKFMVYLQKENIIDESGMPKERFSAEFPKEGPSILRIQQVVRGDSAAYFCASSPQGLGSPLHFGNGTRLTVT.

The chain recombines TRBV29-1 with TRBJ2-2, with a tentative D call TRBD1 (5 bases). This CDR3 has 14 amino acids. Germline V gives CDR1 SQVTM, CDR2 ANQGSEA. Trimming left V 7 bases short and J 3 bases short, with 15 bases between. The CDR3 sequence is CSASLGLDTGELFF. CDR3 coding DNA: TGCAGCGCCTCCCTGGGGCTCGACACCGGGGAGCTGTTTTTT.

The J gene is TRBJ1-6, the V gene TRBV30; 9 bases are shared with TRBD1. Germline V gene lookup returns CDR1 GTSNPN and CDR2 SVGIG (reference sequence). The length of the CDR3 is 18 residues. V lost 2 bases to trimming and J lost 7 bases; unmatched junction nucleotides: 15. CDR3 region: CAWSPQRTGQGRNSPLHF. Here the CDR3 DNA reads TGTGCCTGGAGTCCACAAAGAACCGGACAGGGGAGGAATTCACCCCTCCACTTT.

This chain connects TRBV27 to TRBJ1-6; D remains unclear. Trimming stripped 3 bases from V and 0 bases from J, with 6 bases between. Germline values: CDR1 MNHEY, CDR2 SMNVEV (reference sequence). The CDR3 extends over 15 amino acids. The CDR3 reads CASSFISSYNSPLHF. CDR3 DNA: TGTGCCAGCAGTTTTATTAGCTCCTATAATTCACCCCTCCACTTT.

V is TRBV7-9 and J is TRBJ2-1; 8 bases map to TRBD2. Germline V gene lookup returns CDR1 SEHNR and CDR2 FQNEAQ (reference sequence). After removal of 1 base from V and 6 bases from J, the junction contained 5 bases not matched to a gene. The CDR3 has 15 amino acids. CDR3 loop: CASSLEAGLVNEQFF. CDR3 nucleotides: TGTGCCAGCAGCTTAGAGGCGGGACTAGTCAATGAGCAGTTCTTC.